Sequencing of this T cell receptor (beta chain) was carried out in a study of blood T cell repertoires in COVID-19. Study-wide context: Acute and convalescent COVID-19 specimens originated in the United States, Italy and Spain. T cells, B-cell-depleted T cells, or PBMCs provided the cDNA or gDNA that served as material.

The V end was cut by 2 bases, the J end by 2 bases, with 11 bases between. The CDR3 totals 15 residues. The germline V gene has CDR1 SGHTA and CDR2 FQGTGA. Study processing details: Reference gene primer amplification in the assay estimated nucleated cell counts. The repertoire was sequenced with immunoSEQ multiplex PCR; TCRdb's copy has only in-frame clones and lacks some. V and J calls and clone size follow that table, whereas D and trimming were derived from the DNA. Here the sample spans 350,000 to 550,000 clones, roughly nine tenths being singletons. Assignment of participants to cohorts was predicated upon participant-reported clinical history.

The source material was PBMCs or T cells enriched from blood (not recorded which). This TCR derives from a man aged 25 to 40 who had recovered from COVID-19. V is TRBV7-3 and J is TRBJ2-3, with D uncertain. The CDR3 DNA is TGTGCCAGCAGCTTACACGGAGACCTCACAGATACGCAGTATTTT. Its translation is CASSLHGDLTDTQYF.